This T cell receptor beta chain was identified in a study of CD8 T cells in Susac syndrome. Reverse transcription of about 0.45 to 1 ug RNA was carried out with random hexamers. MiXCR, run by TCRdb on the immunoSEQ multiplex PCR reads, gives a single entry per CDR3 protein. The sample includes around 120,000 distinct CDR3 sequences, roughly 93% of them seen just once. Trimming removed 6 bases from V and 6 bases from J; junction bases left unmatched: 4. The CDR3 totals 13 residues. This sequence was found in a human donor with multiple sclerosis. V usage is TRBV12-3 or TRBV12-4 and J usage is TRBJ1-2; 10 nucleotides align to TRBD1. Material: CD4+ T cells from PBMCs. The DNA of the CDR3 is TGTGCCAGCAGCCGACAGGGGGCTAATGGCTACACCTTC. Protein: CASSRQGANGYTF.